This TCR beta chain was observed in a study of blood T cell repertoires in COVID-19. For the study at large: T cells, B-cell-depleted T cells, or PBMCs supplied cDNA or gDNA.

Methods used by the authors: Nucleated cell counts were estimated from reference gene primer amplification. Generated by immunoSEQ multiplex PCR, the TCRdb table keeps only in-frame clones and is missing some. V, J and clone size derive from that table, while D and trimming were established from the DNA sequence. The data show 110,000 or so clones, 75% to 90% seen once. CDR1 and CDR2 (germline): KGHSH, LQKENI. This CDR3 has 16 amino acids. J was trimmed by 1 base and V by 3 bases; bases with no gene match: 7. Specimen: peripheral blood. The chain links TRBV18 to TRBJ1-1, with 8 bases fitting TRBD1. This sequence was found in a human donor in a cohort sampled during active COVID-19. The CDR3 region is CASSPVGQGGNTEAFF. The CDR3 nucleotides read TGTGCCAGCTCACCCGTTGGACAGGGAGGGAACACTGAAGCTTTCTTT.